Ten or more counts support the clone carrying this T cell receptor (beta chain). The antigen is undetermined. No DNA is shown, since the ends of the CDR3 on it are uncertain; the CDR3 is the one TCRdb lists. This record comes from a study of CD8 T cells in ankylosing spondylitis. Study-wide results and caveats: Reactive arthritis synovial fluid and blood were previously reported to contain some motif variants.

The CDR3 totals 16 residues, both ends included. With molecular barcodes, quantitative 5'-RACE was used to make the TCR beta libraries. Each CDR3 protein gets one entry after TCRdb re-called the 5' RACE reads with MiXCR. The table has 150,000 to 200,000 distinct CDR3 sequences, 10% to 15% seen once. The specimen was blood, either unsorted or a sorted T cell fraction (not recorded which). The origin of this receptor is a female donor with ankylosing spondylitis or in good health (not recorded which). This chain links TRBV12-3 or TRBV12-4 with TRBJ2-2. The CDR3 is CASSLKVGFGAGELFF.